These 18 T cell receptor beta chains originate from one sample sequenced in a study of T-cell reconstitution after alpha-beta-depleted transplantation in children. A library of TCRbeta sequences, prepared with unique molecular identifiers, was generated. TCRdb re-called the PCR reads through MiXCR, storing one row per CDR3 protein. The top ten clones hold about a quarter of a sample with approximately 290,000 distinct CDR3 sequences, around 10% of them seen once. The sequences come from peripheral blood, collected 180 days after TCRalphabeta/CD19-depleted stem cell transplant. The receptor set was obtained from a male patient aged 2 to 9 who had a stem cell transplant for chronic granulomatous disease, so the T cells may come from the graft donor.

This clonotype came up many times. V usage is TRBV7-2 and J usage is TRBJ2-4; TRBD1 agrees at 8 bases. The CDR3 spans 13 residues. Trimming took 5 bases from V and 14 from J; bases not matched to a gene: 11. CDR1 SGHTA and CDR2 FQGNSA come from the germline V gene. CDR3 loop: CASSISPGQEEYF. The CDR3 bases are TGTGCCAGCAGCATCTCTCCGGGACAGGAAGAGTACTTC.

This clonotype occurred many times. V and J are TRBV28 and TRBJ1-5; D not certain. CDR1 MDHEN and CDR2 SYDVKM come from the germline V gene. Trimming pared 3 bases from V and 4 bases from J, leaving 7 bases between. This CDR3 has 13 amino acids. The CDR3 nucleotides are TGTGCCAGCAGTTTCACTTTTAATCAGCCCCAGCATTTT. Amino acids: CASSFTFNQPQHF. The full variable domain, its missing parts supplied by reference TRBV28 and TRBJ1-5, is DVKVTQSSRYLVKRTGEKVFLECVQDMDHENMFWYRQDPGLGLRLIYFSYDVKMKEKGDIPEGYSVSREKKERFSLILESASTNQTSMYLCASSFTFNQPQHFGDGTRLSIL.

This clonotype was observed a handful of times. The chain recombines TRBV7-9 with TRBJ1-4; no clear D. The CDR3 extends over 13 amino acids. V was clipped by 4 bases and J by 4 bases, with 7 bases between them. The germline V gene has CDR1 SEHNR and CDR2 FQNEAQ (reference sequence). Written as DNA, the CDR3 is TGTGCCAGCAGCTCAAGGGTTAATGAAAAACTGTTTTTT. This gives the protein CASSSRVNEKLFF.

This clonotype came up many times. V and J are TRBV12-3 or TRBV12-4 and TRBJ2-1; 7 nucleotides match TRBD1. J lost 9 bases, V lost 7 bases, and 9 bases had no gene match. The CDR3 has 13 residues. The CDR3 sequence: CASKMTGSGEQFF. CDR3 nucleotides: TGTGCCAGCAAAATGACAGGGTCGGGTGAGCAGTTCTTC.

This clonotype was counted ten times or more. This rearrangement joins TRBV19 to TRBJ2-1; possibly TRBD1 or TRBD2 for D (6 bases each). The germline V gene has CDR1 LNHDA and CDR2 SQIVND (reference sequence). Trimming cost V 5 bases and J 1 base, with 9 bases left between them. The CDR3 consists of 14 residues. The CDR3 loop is CASSQGRSYNEQFF. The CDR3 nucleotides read TGTGCCAGTAGTCAGGGGAGGTCCTACAATGAGCAGTTCTTC. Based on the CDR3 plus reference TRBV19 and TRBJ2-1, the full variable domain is DGGITQSPKYLFRKEGQNVTLSCEQNLNHDAMYWYRQDPGQGLRLIYYSQIVNDFQKGDIAEGYSVSREKKESFPLTVTSAQKNPTAFYLCASSQGRSYNEQFFGPGTRLTVL.

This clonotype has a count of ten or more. In DNA form, the CDR3 reads TGTGCCAGCAGCTCCGATCCCAAAAACATTCAGTACTTC. This sequence encodes CASSSDPKNIQYF. The rearrangement joins TRBV11-2 to TRBJ2-4; unclear D gene. Germline V CDR1 and CDR2: SGHAT, FQNNGV. Deletions cut 4 bases from V and 2 bases from J, with 6 bases between. CDR3 length: 13 residues.

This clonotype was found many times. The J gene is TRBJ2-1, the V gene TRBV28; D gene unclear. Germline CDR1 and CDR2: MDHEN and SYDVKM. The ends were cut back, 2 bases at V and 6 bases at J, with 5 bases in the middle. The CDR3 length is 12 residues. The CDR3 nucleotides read TGTGCCAGCAGTTTAGAGGTCAATGAGCAGTTCTTC. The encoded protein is CASSLEVNEQFF.

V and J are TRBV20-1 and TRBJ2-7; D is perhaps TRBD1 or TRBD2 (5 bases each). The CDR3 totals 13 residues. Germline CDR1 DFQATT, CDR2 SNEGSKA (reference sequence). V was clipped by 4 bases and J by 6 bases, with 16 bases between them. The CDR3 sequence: CSAIRDGEGEQYF. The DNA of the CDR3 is TGCAGTGCTATCCGGGACGGAGAGGGCGAGCAGTACTTC.

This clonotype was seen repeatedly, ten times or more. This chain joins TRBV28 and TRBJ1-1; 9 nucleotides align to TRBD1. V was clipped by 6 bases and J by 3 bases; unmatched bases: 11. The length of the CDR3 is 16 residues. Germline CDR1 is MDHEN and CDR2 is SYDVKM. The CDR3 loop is CASSLLTGGRDTEAFF. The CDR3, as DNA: TGTGCCAGCAGCCTCCTCACAGGGGGCAGGGACACTGAAGCTTTCTTT.

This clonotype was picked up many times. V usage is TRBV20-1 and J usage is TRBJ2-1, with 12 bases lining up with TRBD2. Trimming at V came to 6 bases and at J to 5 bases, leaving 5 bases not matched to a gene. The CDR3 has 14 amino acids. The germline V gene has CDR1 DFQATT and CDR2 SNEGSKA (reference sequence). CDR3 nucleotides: TGCAGTGCGGGAAGGACTAGCGGGAACAATGAGCAGTTCTTC. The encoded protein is CSAGRTSGNNEQFF.

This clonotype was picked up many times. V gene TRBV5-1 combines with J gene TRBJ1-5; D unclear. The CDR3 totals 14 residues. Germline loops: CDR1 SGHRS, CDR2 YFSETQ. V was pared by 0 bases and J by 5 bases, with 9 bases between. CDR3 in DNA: TGCGCCAGCAGCTTGGGAGACCAGGATCAGCCCCAGCATTTT. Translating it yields CASSLGDQDQPQHF.

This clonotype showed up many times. CDR3 residues: CASRRDPYYEQYF. DNA of the CDR3: TGTGCCAGCCGCCGGGACCCCTACTACGAGCAGTACTTC. J is TRBJ2-7 and V is TRBV2; tentatively, D is TRBD1 or TRBD2 (5 bases each). Trimming pared 8 bases from V and 3 bases from J, leaving 14 bases between. The CDR3 extends over 13 amino acids. Germline V gives CDR1 SNHLY, CDR2 FYNNEI.

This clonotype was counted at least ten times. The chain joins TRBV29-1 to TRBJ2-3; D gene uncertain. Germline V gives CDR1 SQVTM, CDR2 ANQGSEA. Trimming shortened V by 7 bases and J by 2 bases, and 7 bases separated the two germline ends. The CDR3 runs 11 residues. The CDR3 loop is CSAEDTDTQYF. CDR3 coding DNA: TGCAGCGCTGAGGACACAGATACGCAGTATTTT.

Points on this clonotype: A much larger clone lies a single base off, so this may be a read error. The CDR3 loop is CSVGSLYKQYF. In nucleotides, the CDR3 is TGCAGCGTTGGGTCCCTTTACAAGCAGTACTTC. The V and J genes are TRBV29-1 and TRBJ2-7; the D is unclear. Trimming left V 4 bases short and J 8 bases short, with 12 bases between. The CDR3 runs 11 residues. The germline V gene has CDR1 SQVTM and CDR2 ANQGSEA.

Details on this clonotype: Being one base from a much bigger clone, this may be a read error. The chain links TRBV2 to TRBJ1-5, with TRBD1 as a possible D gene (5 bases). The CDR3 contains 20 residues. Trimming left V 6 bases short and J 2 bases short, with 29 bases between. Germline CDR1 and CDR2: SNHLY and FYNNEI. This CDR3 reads CASRGRQTKVPVMRNQPQHF. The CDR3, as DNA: TGTGCCAGCAGGGGAAGACAGACAAAAGTCCCTGTGATGCGCAATCAGCCCCAGCATTTT.

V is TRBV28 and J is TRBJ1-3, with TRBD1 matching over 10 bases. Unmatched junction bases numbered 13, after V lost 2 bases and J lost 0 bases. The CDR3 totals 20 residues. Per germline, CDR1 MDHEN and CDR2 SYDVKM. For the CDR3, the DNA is TGTGCCAGCAGTTTACCAACCCCGGGACAGGGGCTCGTCTCTGGAAACACCATATATTTT. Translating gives CASSLPTPGQGLVSGNTIYF.

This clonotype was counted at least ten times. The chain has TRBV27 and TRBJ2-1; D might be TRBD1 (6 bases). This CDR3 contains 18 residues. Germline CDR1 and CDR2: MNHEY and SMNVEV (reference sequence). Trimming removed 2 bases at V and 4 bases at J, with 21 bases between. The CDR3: CASSLTTPGQRQYNEQFF. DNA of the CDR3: TGTGCCAGCAGTTTAACGACCCCCGGACAGCGACAATACAATGAGCAGTTCTTC.

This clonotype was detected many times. The CDR3 DNA follows: TGTGCCAGCAGCTCCCTAGCGGGCGACAATGAGCAGTTCTTC. Encoded protein: CASSSLAGDNEQFF. The V gene is TRBV7-3, the J gene TRBJ2-1; 8 bases align to TRBD2. With 4 bases clipped from V and 5 bases from J, the junction kept 4 bases outside the gene matches. This CDR3 has 14 residues. Germline V gene data show CDR1 as SGHTA and CDR2 as FQGTGA.